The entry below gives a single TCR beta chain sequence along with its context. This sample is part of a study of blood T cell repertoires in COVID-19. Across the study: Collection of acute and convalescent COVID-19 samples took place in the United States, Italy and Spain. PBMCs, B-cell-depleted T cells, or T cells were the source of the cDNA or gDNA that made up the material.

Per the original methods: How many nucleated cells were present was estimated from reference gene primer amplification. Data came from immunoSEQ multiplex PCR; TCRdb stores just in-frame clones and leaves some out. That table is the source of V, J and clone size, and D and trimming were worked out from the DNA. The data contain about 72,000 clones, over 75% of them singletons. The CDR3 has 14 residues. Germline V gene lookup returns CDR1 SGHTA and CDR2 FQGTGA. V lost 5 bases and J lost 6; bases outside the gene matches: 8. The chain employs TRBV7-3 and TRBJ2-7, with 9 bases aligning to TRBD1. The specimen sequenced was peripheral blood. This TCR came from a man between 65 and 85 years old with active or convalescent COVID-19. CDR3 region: CASSKTGGATEQYF. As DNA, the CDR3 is TGTGCCAGCAGCAAAACAGGGGGCGCAACCGAGCAGTACTTC.